The rows below give T cell receptor beta chains drawn from one sample of a study of cytomegalovirus exposure and HLA in healthy donors. TCRdb keeps only in-frame clones here, not all; method: immunoSEQ multiplex PCR. The table lists about 130,000 clones, about 76% of them singletons. Sequenced input: PBMCs. The receptors originated from a man aged 35 to 55 in good health and CMV-seropositive. CDR3s include the opening cysteine and the closing phenylalanine or tryptophan. Each record gives: CDR3 DNA, CDR3 protein, clone size, CDR3 length, D gene, V gene, J gene. D genes are given only for firm matches. Clone size is given for some rows only: seen once, a few or many times, or a class if the clone is expanded.

CDR3nt: TGTGCCAGCAGTTTATCCGGTTTAGCCAACGTCCTGACTTTC
CDR3aa: CASSLSGLANVLTF
abundance: .
len: 14
d_gene: .
v_gene: TRBV28
j_gene: TRBJ2-6

CDR3nt: TGTGCCCAGCAAGGGGGGGTCCAATACAATGAGCAGTTCTTC
CDR3aa: CAQQGGVQYNEQFF
abundance: .
len: 14
d_gene: .
v_gene: TRBV2
j_gene: TRBJ2-1

CDR3nt: TGTGCCAGCAGCACCGGGACAGGGACAGAGACCCAGTACTTC
CDR3aa: CASSTGTGTETQYF
abundance: .
len: 14
d_gene: TRBD1
v_gene: TRBV7-2
j_gene: TRBJ2-5

CDR3nt: TGTGCCAGCAGCTCCAGACTAGCGGGAGTTGAGACCCAGTACTTC
CDR3aa: CASSSRLAGVETQYF
abundance: few
len: 15
d_gene: TRBD2
v_gene: TRBV5-6
j_gene: TRBJ2-5

CDR3nt: TGTGCCATCGGCACAGGAGGGCCTCATAGCCCTGGAAACACCATATATTTT
CDR3aa: CAIGTGGPHSPGNTIYF
abundance: .
len: 17
d_gene: .
v_gene: TRBV10-3
j_gene: TRBJ1-3

CDR3nt: TGTGCCAGCAGTGGAGTACTCGGGGAGACCCAGTACTTC
CDR3aa: CASSGVLGETQYF
abundance: few
len: 13
d_gene: .
v_gene: TRBV2
j_gene: TRBJ2-5

CDR3nt: TGTGCCAGCAGCTTCGACAGGGGAAGGGAAAAACTGTTTTTT
CDR3aa: CASSFDRGREKLFF
abundance: .
len: 14
d_gene: TRBD1
v_gene: TRBV11-2
j_gene: TRBJ1-4

CDR3nt: TGTGCCAGCAGCGTCGGGACAGCTGCCTACGAGCAGTACTTC
CDR3aa: CASSVGTAAYEQYF
abundance: few
len: 14
d_gene: TRBD1
v_gene: TRBV9
j_gene: TRBJ2-7

CDR3nt: TGTGCCAGCTCACCACCCCCGGGGGACGAGCAGTACTTC
CDR3aa: CASSPPPGDEQYF
abundance: .
len: 13
d_gene: .
v_gene: TRBV18
j_gene: TRBJ2-7

CDR3nt: TGTGCCAGCAGTTTCTCGGACAGGGAGGCAGAGACCCAGTACTTC
CDR3aa: CASSFSDREAETQYF
abundance: .
len: 15
d_gene: TRBD1
v_gene: TRBV5-5
j_gene: TRBJ2-5

CDR3nt: TGTGCCAGCAGTTTTATACAGGGACAGCTTGCAACTAATGAAAAACTGTTTTTT
CDR3aa: CASSFIQGQLATNEKLFF
abundance: .
len: 18
d_gene: TRBD1
v_gene: TRBV27
j_gene: TRBJ1-4

CDR3nt: TGTGCCAGCAGCCAAACTCCTTCCACAGATACGCAGTATTTT
CDR3aa: CASSQTPSTDTQYF
abundance: .
len: 14
d_gene: .
v_gene: TRBV7-2
j_gene: TRBJ2-3

CDR3nt: TGTGCCACCAGCAGAGATCGACAGGCGGAAGCTTTCTTT
CDR3aa: CATSRDRQAEAFF
abundance: .
len: 13
d_gene: .
v_gene: TRBV15
j_gene: TRBJ1-1

CDR3nt: TGCGCCAGCAGCCCCAGTGGGCAGACGATGAACACTGAAGCTTTCTTT
CDR3aa: CASSPSGQTMNTEAFF
abundance: .
len: 16
d_gene: .
v_gene: TRBV5-1
j_gene: TRBJ1-1

CDR3nt: TGTGCCAGCGGCCTAGCGGGATTCTACGAGCAGTACTTC
CDR3aa: CASGLAGFYEQYF
abundance: .
len: 13
d_gene: TRBD2
v_gene: TRBV6-6
j_gene: TRBJ2-7

CDR3nt: TGTGCCAGCAGTGTAGGGCGGGCGCAAGAGACCCAGTACTTC
CDR3aa: CASSVGRAQETQYF
abundance: .
len: 14
d_gene: .
v_gene: TRBV13
j_gene: TRBJ2-5

CDR3nt: TGTGCCCCCCGATGTAGCGGGATGTACGAGCAGTACTTC
CDR3aa: CAPRCSGMYEQYF
abundance: many
len: 13
d_gene: TRBD2
v_gene: TRBV5-6
j_gene: TRBJ2-7

CDR3nt: TGTGCCAGTTCCCCTAGAAGCTCTGGAAACACCATATATTTT
CDR3aa: CASSPRSSGNTIYF
abundance: few
len: 14
d_gene: .
v_gene: TRBV19
j_gene: TRBJ1-3

CDR3nt: TGTGCCAGCAGCTCAAGGAGGATTGAGCCCTATGGCTACACCTTC
CDR3aa: CASSSRRIEPYGYTF
abundance: .
len: 15
d_gene: .
v_gene: TRBV7-9
j_gene: TRBJ1-2

CDR3nt: TGTGCCAGCAGTCAGCCTCTAGCGGGATTCGGGACCCAGTACTTC
CDR3aa: CASSQPLAGFGTQYF
abundance: .
len: 15
d_gene: TRBD2
v_gene: TRBV6-5
j_gene: TRBJ2-5

CDR3nt: TGTGCCAGCAGGATAAACAGGGGGCGGGTCACCTTC
CDR3aa: CASRINRGRVTF
abundance: few
len: 12
d_gene: TRBD1
v_gene: TRBV28
j_gene: TRBJ1-2

CDR3nt: TGTGCCAGCAGTCCTCGGACAGGGGTCTACAATGAGCAGTTCTTC
CDR3aa: CASSPRTGVYNEQFF
abundance: .
len: 15
d_gene: TRBD1
v_gene: TRBV27
j_gene: TRBJ2-1

CDR3nt: TGTGCCAGCAGTTTGAGGCAGGGGGTTAGCTCACCCCTCCACTTT
CDR3aa: CASSLRQGVSSPLHF
abundance: .
len: 15
d_gene: TRBD1
v_gene: TRBV27
j_gene: TRBJ1-6

CDR3nt: TGTGCCAGCAGCTTAAAACTAGCGGGGGCCGAGCAGTACTTC
CDR3aa: CASSLKLAGAEQYF
abundance: .
len: 14
d_gene: TRBD2
v_gene: TRBV7-2
j_gene: TRBJ2-7

CDR3nt: TGTGCCAGCATGAGGGTGTCTGGGGCCAACGTCCTGACTTTC
CDR3aa: CASMRVSGANVLTF
abundance: .
len: 14
d_gene: .
v_gene: TRBV6-1
j_gene: TRBJ2-6

CDR3nt: TGTGCCACCAGCGGGGACAGGGAAAAAGATTACGAGCAGTACTTC
CDR3aa: CATSGDREKDYEQYF
abundance: .
len: 15
d_gene: TRBD1
v_gene: TRBV15
j_gene: TRBJ2-7

CDR3nt: TGTGCCAGTAGTATGAGCCAGGGGATCGGCAATCAGCCCCAGCATTTT
CDR3aa: CASSMSQGIGNQPQHF
abundance: .
len: 16
d_gene: .
v_gene: TRBV19
j_gene: TRBJ1-5

CDR3nt: TGTGCCAGCAGCACTAGCCTTGTTTATACCTTC
CDR3aa: CASSTSLVYTF
abundance: .
len: 11
d_gene: .
v_gene: TRBV5-6
j_gene: TRBJ1-2

CDR3nt: TGTGCCAGCAGCCCCATGGGGGACTCCCTAGACTACTACGAGCAGTACTTC
CDR3aa: CASSPMGDSLDYYEQYF
abundance: .
len: 17
d_gene: .
v_gene: TRBV4-2
j_gene: TRBJ2-7

CDR3nt: TGTGCCAGTAGACCCGGGACTATTGCCTACGAGCAGTACTTC
CDR3aa: CASRPGTIAYEQYF
abundance: few
len: 14
d_gene: TRBD2
v_gene: TRBV28
j_gene: TRBJ2-7

CDR3nt: TGTGCCAGCAGCGTAGTGGGGAGCACTGAAGCTTTCTTT
CDR3aa: CASSVVGSTEAFF
abundance: .
len: 13
d_gene: .
v_gene: TRBV9
j_gene: TRBJ1-1